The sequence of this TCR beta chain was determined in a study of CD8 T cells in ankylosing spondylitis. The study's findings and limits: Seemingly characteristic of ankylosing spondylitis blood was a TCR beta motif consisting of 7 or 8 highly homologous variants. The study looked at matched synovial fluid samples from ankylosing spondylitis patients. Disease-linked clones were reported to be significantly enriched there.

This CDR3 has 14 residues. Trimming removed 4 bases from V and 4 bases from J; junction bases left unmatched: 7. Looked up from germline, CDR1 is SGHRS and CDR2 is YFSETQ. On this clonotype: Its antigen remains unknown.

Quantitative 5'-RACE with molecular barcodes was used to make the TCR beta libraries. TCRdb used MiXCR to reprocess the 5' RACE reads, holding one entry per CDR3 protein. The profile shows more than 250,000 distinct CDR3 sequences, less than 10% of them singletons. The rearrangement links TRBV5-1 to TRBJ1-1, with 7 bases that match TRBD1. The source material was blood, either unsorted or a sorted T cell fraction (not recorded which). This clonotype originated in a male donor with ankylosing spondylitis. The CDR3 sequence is CASSSSGGPTEAFF. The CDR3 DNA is TGCGCCAGCAGCAGTTCAGGGGGACCCACTGAAGCTTTCTTT. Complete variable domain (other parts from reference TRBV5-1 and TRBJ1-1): KAGVTQTPRYLIKTRGQQVTLSCSPISGHRSVSWYQQTPGQGLQFLFEYFSETQRNKGNFPGRFSGRQFSNSRSEMNVSTLELGDSALYLCASSSSGGPTEAFFGQGTRLTVV.